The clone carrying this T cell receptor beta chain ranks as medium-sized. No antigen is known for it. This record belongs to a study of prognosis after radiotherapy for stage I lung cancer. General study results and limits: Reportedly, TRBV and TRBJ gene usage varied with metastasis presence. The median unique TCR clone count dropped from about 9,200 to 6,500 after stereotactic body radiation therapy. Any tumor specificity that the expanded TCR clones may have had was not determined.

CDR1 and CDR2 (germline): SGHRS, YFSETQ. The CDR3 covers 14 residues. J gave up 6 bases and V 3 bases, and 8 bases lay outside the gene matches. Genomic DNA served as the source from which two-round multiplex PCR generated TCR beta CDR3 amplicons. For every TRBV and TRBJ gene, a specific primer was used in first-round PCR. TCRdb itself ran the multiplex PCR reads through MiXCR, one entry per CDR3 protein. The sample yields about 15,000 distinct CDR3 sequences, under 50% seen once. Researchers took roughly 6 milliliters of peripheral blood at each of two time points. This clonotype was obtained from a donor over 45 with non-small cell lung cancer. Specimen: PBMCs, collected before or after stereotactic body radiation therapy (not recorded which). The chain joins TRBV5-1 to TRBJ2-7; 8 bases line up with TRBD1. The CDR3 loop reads CASSSQTGVSEQYF. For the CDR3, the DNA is TGCGCCAGCAGCTCCCAGACAGGGGTAAGCGAGCAGTACTTC. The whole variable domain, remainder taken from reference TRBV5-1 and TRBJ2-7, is KAGVTQTPRYLIKTRGQQVTLSCSPISGHRSVSWYQQTPGQGLQFLFEYFSETQRNKGNFPGRFSGRQFSNSRSEMNVSTLELGDSALYLCASSSQTGVSEQYFGPGTRLTVT.